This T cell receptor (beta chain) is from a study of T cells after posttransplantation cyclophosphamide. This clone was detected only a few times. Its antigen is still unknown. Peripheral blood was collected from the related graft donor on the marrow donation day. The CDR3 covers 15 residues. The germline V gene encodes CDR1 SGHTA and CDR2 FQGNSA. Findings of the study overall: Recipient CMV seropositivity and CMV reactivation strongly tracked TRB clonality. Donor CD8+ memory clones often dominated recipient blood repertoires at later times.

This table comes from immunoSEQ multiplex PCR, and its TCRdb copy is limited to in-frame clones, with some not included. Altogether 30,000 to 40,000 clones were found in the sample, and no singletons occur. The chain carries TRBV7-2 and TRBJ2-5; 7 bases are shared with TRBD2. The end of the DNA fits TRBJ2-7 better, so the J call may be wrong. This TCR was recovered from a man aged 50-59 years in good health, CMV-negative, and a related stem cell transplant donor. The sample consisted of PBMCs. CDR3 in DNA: TGTGCCAGCAGCTTAGCAGAGCGGGGTTCCTACGAGCAGTACTTC. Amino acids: CASSLAERGSYEQYF.